This T cell receptor beta chain is from a study of CD8 T cells in ankylosing spondylitis. Findings and caveats of the study: There was reportedly significant enrichment of clones that were disease-linked in matched ankylosing spondylitis synovial fluid. Previously reported in reactive arthritis synovial fluid and blood were some of the motif variants.

The germline V gene has CDR1 SGHDT and CDR2 YYEEEE. The CDR3 is 13 amino acids. About this clonotype: Its antigen remains unidentified. Compared with germline, one end of the junction differs, possibly owing to a read error.

Using quantitative 5'-RACE with molecular barcodes, the authors made TCR beta libraries. TCRdb passed the 5' RACE reads through MiXCR, listing each CDR3 protein once. This table holds 190,000 or so distinct CDR3 sequences, about 13% found once. This sequence joins TRBV5-6 and TRBJ2-7, with 7 bases fitting TRBD2. The origin of this receptor is a male donor with ankylosing spondylitis or in good health (not recorded which). Sequenced input: blood, either unsorted or a sorted T cell fraction (not recorded which). CDR3 bases: TGTGCCAGCAGCTTGATTCTAGCGGAGGCTCAGTGCTTC. Its translation: CASSLILAEAQCF.